The 26 T cell receptor beta chains below were found in one sample sequenced in a study of T cell responses to AZD1222 COVID-19 vaccine. TCRdb's copy holds only in-frame clones and misses some; the assay was immunoSEQ multiplex PCR. Among around 170,000 clones listed, around 90% were seen once. The sequencing used peripheral blood, collected on day 0 of AZD1222 vaccination. These receptor sequences come from an adult in good health.

The chain has TRBV28 and TRBJ1-4; no definite D call. V shed 4 bases and J shed 10 bases, with 10 bases lying between them. Germline V gene data show CDR1 as MDHEN and CDR2 as SYDVKM. The CDR3 contains 12 residues. The CDR3, as DNA: TGTGCCAGCAGTTCAAGCACGGGAAAACTGTTTTTT. It is translated as CASSSSTGKLFF.

V and J are TRBV18 and TRBJ2-7; D remains unclear. The ends were cut back, 3 bases at V and 7 bases at J, with 19 bases in the middle. CDR1 is KGHSH, CDR2 LQKENI, per germline. The CDR3 spans 15 residues. Here the CDR3 reads CASSPYSGDILEQYF. As DNA, the CDR3 is TGTGCCAGCTCACCCTACTCGGGCGATATTTTGGAGCAGTACTTC.

The chain combines TRBV9 with TRBJ2-1, with D uncertain. V was trimmed by 0 bases and J by 6 bases, leaving 10 bases between them. The CDR3 runs to 14 residues. Germline lookup yields CDR1 SGDLS and CDR2 YYNGEE. The DNA for the CDR3 is TGTGCCAGCAGCGTAGGAGCAGGCTCCAATGAGCAGTTCTTC. Translated: CASSVGAGSNEQFF.

This rearrangement joins TRBV6-5 to TRBJ1-2, with D maybe TRBD1 (5 bases). Germline V gene lookup returns CDR1 MNHEY and CDR2 SVGAGI. V lost 7 bases, J lost 0 bases, and 12 bases lay in between. The CDR3 has 14 residues. The CDR3 sequence is CASTRDLANYGYTF. The CDR3 bases are TGTGCCAGCACCAGGGATCTAGCTAACTATGGCTACACCTTC.

This chain joins TRBV5-6 and TRBJ2-7; 8 positions agree with TRBD1. CDR1 is SGHDT and CDR2 is YYEEEE in the germline V gene. CDR3 length: 14 amino acids. Trimming took 5 bases from V and 2 from J; bases not matched to a gene: 6. The CDR3 DNA sequence: TGTGCCAGCAGGGTCCAGGGGGCTGCCTACGAGCAGTACTTC. It encodes CASRVQGAAYEQYF.

The chain recombines TRBV12-3 or TRBV12-4 with TRBJ2-7; D remains unclear. V lost 3 bases and J 1 base, leaving 7 bases between the germline ends. The CDR3 sequence is 13 residues long. CDR3 residues: CASSFQLSYEQYF. CDR3 DNA sequence: TGTGCCAGCAGTTTCCAGCTTTCCTACGAGCAGTACTTC.

This clone is a singleton in its sample. The chain uses TRBV7-2 and TRBJ1-5, with D hard to call. Trimming pared 0 bases from V and 0 bases from J, leaving 15 bases between. The CDR3 contains 18 residues. Per germline, CDR1 SGHTA and CDR2 FQGNSA. The CDR3 nucleotides are TGTGCCAGCAGCTTAGCACGGGTCGGGTTATATAGCAATCAGCCCCAGCATTTT. This sequence encodes CASSLARVGLYSNQPQHF.

The J gene is TRBJ1-5, the V gene TRBV18; D possibly corresponds to TRBD1 (5 bases). V gave up 4 bases and J gave up 4 bases, with 11 bases separating them. Germline CDR1 KGHSH, CDR2 LQKENI. The CDR3 loop spans 14 amino acids. The DNA for the CDR3 is TGTGCCAGCTCACGGGGCCAAACGAATCAGCCCCAGCATTTT. Translated, it gives CASSRGQTNQPQHF.

The rearrangement uses TRBV5-1 and TRBJ1-1; D may be TRBD1 (6 bases). The CDR3 has 14 amino acids. CDR1 SGHRS and CDR2 YFSETQ come from the germline V gene. V gave up 4 bases and J gave up 1 base, with 11 bases separating them. CDR3 protein: CASSKQTGNTEAFF. For the CDR3, the DNA is TGCGCCAGCAGCAAACAGACAGGGAACACTGAAGCTTTCTTT.

V and J are TRBV5-5 and TRBJ1-5, with 9 bases aligning to TRBD1. The ends lost 1 base at V and 4 bases at J; junction bases unmatched: 6. The CDR3 has 16 residues. Germline V gene sequence: CDR1 SGHKS, CDR2 YYEKEE (reference sequence). For the CDR3, the DNA is TGTGCCAGCAGCTTGCCTCGGGACAGGGTGAATCAGCCCCAGCATTTT. It specifies CASSLPRDRVNQPQHF.

This clone appeared a single time. Here the CDR3 reads CASSLWADQPQHF. DNA of the CDR3: TGTGCCAGCAGTTTATGGGCGGATCAGCCCCAGCATTTT. This chain joins TRBV28 and TRBJ1-5; no definite D call. The CDR3 loop spans 13 amino acids. Germline values: CDR1 MDHEN, CDR2 SYDVKM. Trimming took off 0 bases at V and 5 bases at J, with 5 bases between the two ends.

This clone was seen a few times. The genes are TRBV6-6 and TRBJ1-1; D call uncertain. Trimming pared 6 bases from V and 1 base from J, leaving 9 bases between. The germline CDR1 and CDR2 sequences are MNHNY and SVGAGI (reference sequence). The CDR3 is made up of 13 amino acids. CDR3 residues: CASRRTENTEAFF. In DNA form, the CDR3 reads TGTGCCAGCAGGCGGACGGAGAACACTGAAGCTTTCTTT.

This chain connects TRBV7-9 to TRBJ1-1, with 9 bases fitting TRBD1. Germline CDR1 is SEHNR and CDR2 is FQNEAQ (reference sequence). Trimming removed 4 bases from V and 7 bases from J; junction bases left unmatched: 10. The CDR3 runs 15 residues. CDR3 nucleotide sequence: TGTGCCAGCAGCTACCGGGACAGGGTGATAAATGAAGCTTTCTTT. This gives the protein CASSYRDRVINEAFF.

This chain joins TRBV28 and TRBJ1-4; D is perhaps TRBD1 (6 bases). CDR1 is MDHEN, CDR2 SYDVKM, per germline. The CDR3 consists of 15 residues. With 1 base removed from V and 7 bases from J, the gap between germline ends came to 13 bases. CDR3 in amino acids: CASSLSGEVGEKLFF. The CDR3 DNA reads TGTGCCAGCAGTTTATCAGGGGAGGTCGGTGAAAAACTGTTTTTT.

The genes are TRBV10-3 and TRBJ2-7; a weak D match, TRBD1 (6 bases). V was pared by 10 bases and J by 3 bases, with 16 bases between. The CDR3 spans 13 residues. Germline CDR1 ENHRY, CDR2 SYGVKD. The CDR3 spells CANRQEQLYEQYF. The CDR3 DNA reads TGTGCCAATAGACAGGAGCAGCTCTACGAGCAGTACTTC.

The chain uses TRBV11-2 and TRBJ2-7; D gene ambiguous. V lost 5 bases to trimming and J lost 6 bases, with 11 bases between them. Germline V gene data show CDR1 as SGHAT and CDR2 as FQNNGV. The CDR3 is made up of 12 amino acids. CDR3 loop: CASSPRLVEQYF. The DNA of the CDR3 is TGTGCCAGCAGCCCTCGACTTGTCGAGCAGTACTTC.

The rearrangement links TRBV14 to TRBJ2-1; unclear D gene. CDR1 SGHDN and CDR2 FVKESK come from the germline V gene. Trimming removed 4 bases at V and 8 bases at J, with 18 bases between. The CDR3 runs 15 residues. The CDR3 DNA reads as TGTGCCAGCAGCCCTGGGATCGGGCCCCACTATGAGCAGTTCTTC. It encodes CASSPGIGPHYEQFF.

The V call is TRBV24-1, the J call TRBJ2-1; maybe TRBD2 (6 bases). V was cut by 3 bases and J by 10 bases, with 12 bases left in between. From germline, CDR1 is KGHDR and CDR2 SFDVKD. The CDR3 sequence is 13 residues long. The CDR3 here is CATSDPGREEQFF. The CDR3 nucleotides are TGTGCCACCAGTGATCCCGGACGGGAGGAGCAGTTCTTC.

The chain is built from TRBV10-1 and TRBJ2-7, with D perhaps matching TRBD1 (6 bases). CDR1 is WNHNN, CDR2 SYGVQD, per germline (reference sequence). V was trimmed by 2 bases and J by 2 bases, leaving 13 bases between them. This CDR3 has 15 amino acids. Here the CDR3 DNA reads TGCGCCAGCAGTGAGATTGTGGACAGTCCCTACGAGCAGTACTTC. The encoded protein is CASSEIVDSPYEQYF.

V and J are TRBV15 and TRBJ2-2; 11 bases are a match to TRBD2. In germline, CDR1 is LNHNV, CDR2 YYDKDF (reference sequence). Trimming took 3 bases from V and 5 from J; bases not matched to a gene: 5. The CDR3 extends over 16 amino acids. The CDR3 is CATSSPGLADTGELFF. The CDR3 nucleotides read TGTGCCACCAGCAGCCCGGGACTAGCGGATACCGGGGAGCTGTTTTTT.

In its sample, this clone was seen a few times. The chain couples TRBV10-3 to TRBJ1-1, with a tentative D call TRBD1 (5 bases). Trimming cost V 3 bases and J 0 bases, with 8 bases left between them. Germline V gene sequence: CDR1 ENHRY, CDR2 SYGVKD. The CDR3 has 14 amino acids. The DNA of the CDR3 is TGTGCCATCAGTGACCGGACATTGAACACTGAAGCTTTCTTT. This encodes CAISDRTLNTEAFF.

V gene TRBV23-1 combines with J gene TRBJ2-3; D may be TRBD1 or TRBD2 (6 bases each). TRBV23-1 is placed among ORFs of uncertain function. CDR3 length equals 14 residues. Trimming shortened V by 5 bases and J by 4 bases, and 13 bases separated the two germline ends. The CDR3 spells CASSGGLGADTQYF. The CDR3 nucleotides are TGCGCCAGCAGTGGGGGGCTAGGGGCAGATACGCAGTATTTT.

This clone has only a few counts. The chain uses TRBV6-4 and TRBJ1-5; TRBD1 agrees at 9 bases. Germline V CDR1 and CDR2: MRHNA, SNTAGT. V trimming: 2 bases; J trimming: 4 bases; junction bases outside the gene matches: 0. The CDR3 spans 14 residues. The CDR3 nucleotides read TGTGCCAGCAGTGACGGGACAGGGAATCAGCCCCAGCATTTT. It yields the protein CASSDGTGNQPQHF.

This sequence joins TRBV4-1 and TRBJ1-4; no firm D call. V lost 4 bases and J 3 bases, leaving 15 bases between the germline ends. The germline CDR1 and CDR2 sequences are MGHRA and YSYEKL. The CDR3 covers 16 residues. Here the CDR3 reads CASSPGSRVSNEKLFF. DNA for the CDR3: TGCGCCAGCAGCCCTGGTAGTCGCGTATCTAATGAAAAACTGTTTTTT.

This chain uses TRBV19 with TRBJ1-3; 7 bases fit TRBD1. Unmatched junction bases numbered 8, after V lost 5 bases and J lost 1 base. CDR1 LNHDA and CDR2 SQIVND come from the germline V gene (reference sequence). This CDR3 has 16 residues. The CDR3: CASSGGDSSSGNTIYF. The CDR3 nucleotides read TGTGCCAGTAGTGGGGGGGACAGTTCTTCTGGAAACACCATATATTTT.

The chain recombines TRBV9 with TRBJ1-2; TRBD1 is a possible D gene (6 bases). The length of the CDR3 is 17 residues. The germline V gene encodes CDR1 SGDLS and CDR2 YYNGEE. Trimming shortened V by 4 bases and J by 1 base, and 20 bases separated the two germline ends. CDR3 sequence: CASSPGEGGAFNYGYTF. The DNA for the CDR3 is TGTGCCAGCAGCCCAGGTGAGGGGGGCGCGTTTAACTATGGCTACACCTTC.